This T cell receptor (beta chain) emerged from a study of T cells in Graves' hyperthyroidism and ophthalmopathy. RNA transcripts served as the template for amplifying TCR beta CDR3 regions. HTBI primers drove first-round RT-PCR of the TCR CDR3. One entry per CDR3 protein results from TCRdb running MiXCR on the multiplex PCR reads. This sample has approximately 380,000 distinct CDR3 sequences; about a fifth occur once, and the top ten carry 3% to 4%. Extraction of PBMCs used roughly 9.3 ml of fresh peripheral blood. This clonotype was recorded at least ten times. Trimming cost V 4 bases and J 2 bases, with 15 bases left between them. This CDR3 contains 15 residues. Germline lookup yields CDR1 MNHNS and CDR2 SASEGT.

The receptor was isolated from a woman aged 18 to 35 with Graves' hyperthyroidism. The sample was blood. The chain recombines TRBV6-1 with TRBJ2-7; weak D call: TRBD1 (6 bases). CDR3 residues: CASSGTGTRTYEQYF. The CDR3 DNA reads TGTGCCAGCAGTGGTACCGGGACAAGAACCTACGAGCAGTACTTC.